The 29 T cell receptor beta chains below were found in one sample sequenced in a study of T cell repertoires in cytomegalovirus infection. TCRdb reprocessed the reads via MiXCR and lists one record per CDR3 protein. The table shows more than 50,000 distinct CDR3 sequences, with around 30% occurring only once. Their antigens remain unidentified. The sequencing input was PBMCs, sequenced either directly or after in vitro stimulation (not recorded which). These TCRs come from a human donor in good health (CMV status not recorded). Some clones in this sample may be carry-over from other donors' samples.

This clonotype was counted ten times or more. CDR3 in DNA: TGTGCCAGCAGCCCAGGGGGGGAGACCCAGTACTTC. This encodes CASSPGGETQYF. The chain employs TRBV14 and TRBJ2-5; weak D call: TRBD1 (7 bases). The V gene's germline CDR1 is SGHDN and CDR2 FVKESK. Trimming took 4 bases from V and 5 from J, leaving 8 bases between them. The CDR3 totals 12 residues. The entire variable domain, with the rest obtained from reference TRBV14 and TRBJ2-5, is as follows: EAGVTQFPSHSVIEKGQTVTLRCDPISGHDNLYWYRRVMGKEIKFLLHFVKESKQDESGMPNNRFLAERTGGTYSTLKVQPAELEDSGVYFCASSPGGETQYFGPGTRLLVL.

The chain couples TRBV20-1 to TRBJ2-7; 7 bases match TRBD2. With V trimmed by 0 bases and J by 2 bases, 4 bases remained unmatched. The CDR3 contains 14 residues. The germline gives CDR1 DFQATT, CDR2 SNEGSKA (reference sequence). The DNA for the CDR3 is TGCAGTGCTAGAGATGTGGCGGGAGCCTACGAGCAGTACTTC. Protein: CSARDVAGAYEQYF.

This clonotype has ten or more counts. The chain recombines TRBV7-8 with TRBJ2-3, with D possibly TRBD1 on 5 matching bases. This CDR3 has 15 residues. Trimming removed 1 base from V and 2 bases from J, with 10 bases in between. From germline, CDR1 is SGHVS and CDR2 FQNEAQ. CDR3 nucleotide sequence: TGTGCCAGCAGCTTAGGGGGCCGTTACACAGATACGCAGTATTTT. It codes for CASSLGGRYTDTQYF.

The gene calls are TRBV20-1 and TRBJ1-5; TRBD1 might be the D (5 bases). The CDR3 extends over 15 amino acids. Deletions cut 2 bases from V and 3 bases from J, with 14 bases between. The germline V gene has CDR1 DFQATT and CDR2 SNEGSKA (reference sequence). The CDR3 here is CSARWGWGTNQPQHF. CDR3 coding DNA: TGCAGTGCTAGATGGGGGTGGGGGACCAATCAGCCCCAGCATTTT.

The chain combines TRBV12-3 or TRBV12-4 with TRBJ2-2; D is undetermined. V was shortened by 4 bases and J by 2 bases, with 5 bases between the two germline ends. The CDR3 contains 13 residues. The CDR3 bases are TGTGCCAGCAGTTCTCATAACACCGGGGAGCTGTTTTTT. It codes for CASSSHNTGELFF.

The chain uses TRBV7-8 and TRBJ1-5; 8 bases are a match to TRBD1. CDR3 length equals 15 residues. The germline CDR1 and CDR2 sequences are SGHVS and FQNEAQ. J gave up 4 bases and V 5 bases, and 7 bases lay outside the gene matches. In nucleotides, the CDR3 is TGTGCCAGCAGCCCCCGGACAGGGTTTAATCAGCCCCAGCATTTT. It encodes CASSPRTGFNQPQHF.

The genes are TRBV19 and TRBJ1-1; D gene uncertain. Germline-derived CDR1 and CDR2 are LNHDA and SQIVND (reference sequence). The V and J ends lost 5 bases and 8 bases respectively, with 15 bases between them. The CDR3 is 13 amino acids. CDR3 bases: TGTGCCAGTAGTTTGGTAACGGCTCTGGAAGCTTTCTTT. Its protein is CASSLVTALEAFF. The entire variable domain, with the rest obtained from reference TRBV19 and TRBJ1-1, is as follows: DGGITQSPKYLFRKEGQNVTLSCEQNLNHDAMYWYRQDPGQGLRLIYYSQIVNDFQKGDIAEGYSVSREKKESFPLTVTSAQKNPTAFYLCASSLVTALEAFFGQGTRLTVV.

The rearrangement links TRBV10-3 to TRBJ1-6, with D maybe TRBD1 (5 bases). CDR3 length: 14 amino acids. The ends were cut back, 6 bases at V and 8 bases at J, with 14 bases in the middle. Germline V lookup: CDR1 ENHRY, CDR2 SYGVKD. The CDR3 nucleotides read TGTGCCATCAGGAAGGAGGGGCTTGATTCACCCCTCCACTTT. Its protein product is CAIRKEGLDSPLHF.

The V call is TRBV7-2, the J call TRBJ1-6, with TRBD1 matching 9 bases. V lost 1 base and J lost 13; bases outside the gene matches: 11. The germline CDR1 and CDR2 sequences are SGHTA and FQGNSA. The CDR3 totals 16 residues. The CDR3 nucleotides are TGTGCCAGCAGCTTAGTCCCGGGACAGGGTCTAATCCCCCTCCACTTT. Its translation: CASSLVPGQGLIPLHF. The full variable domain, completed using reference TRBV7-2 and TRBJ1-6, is GAGVSQSPSNKVTEKGKDVELRCDPISGHTALYWYRQSLGQGLEFLIYFQGNSAPDKSGLPSDRFSAERTGGSVSTLTIQRTQQEDSAVYLCASSLVPGQGLIPLHFGNGTRLTVT.

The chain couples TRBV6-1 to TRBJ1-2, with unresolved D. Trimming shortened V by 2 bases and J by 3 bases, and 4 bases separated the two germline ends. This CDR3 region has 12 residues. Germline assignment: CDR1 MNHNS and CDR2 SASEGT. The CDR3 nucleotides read TGTGCCAGCAGTGAAAATTACTATGGCTACACCTTC. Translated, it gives CASSENYYGYTF.

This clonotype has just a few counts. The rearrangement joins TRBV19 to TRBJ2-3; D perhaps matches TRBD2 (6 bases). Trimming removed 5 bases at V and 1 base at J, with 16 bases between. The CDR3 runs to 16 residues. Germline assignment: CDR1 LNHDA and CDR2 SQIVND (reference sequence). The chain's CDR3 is CASSPRGRGGTDTQYF. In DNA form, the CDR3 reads TGTGCCAGTAGTCCCCGGGGGAGAGGGGGCACAGATACGCAGTATTTT. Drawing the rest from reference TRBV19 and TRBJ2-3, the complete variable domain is DGGITQSPKYLFRKEGQNVTLSCEQNLNHDAMYWYRQDPGQGLRLIYYSQIVNDFQKGDIAEGYSVSREKKESFPLTVTSAQKNPTAFYLCASSPRGRGGTDTQYFGPGTRLTVL.

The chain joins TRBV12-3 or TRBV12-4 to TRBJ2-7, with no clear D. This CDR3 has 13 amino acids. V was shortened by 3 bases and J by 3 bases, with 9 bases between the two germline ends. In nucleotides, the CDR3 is TGTGCCAGCAGTTTTACCGCGGACTACGAGCAGTACTTC. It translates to CASSFTADYEQYF.

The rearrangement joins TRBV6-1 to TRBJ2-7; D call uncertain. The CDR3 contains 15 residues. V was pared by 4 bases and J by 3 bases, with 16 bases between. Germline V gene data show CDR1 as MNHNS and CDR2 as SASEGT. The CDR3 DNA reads TGTGCCAGCAGTGGCAGGACCTTGGGCTTCTACGAGCAGTACTTC. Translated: CASSGRTLGFYEQYF.

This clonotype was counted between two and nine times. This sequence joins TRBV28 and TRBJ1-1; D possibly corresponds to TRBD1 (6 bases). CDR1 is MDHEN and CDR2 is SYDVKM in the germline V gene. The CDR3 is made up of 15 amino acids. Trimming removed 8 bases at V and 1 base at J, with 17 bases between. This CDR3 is CASRPPDSENTEAFF. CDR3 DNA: TGTGCCAGCCGTCCACCGGACAGTGAGAACACTGAAGCTTTCTTT.

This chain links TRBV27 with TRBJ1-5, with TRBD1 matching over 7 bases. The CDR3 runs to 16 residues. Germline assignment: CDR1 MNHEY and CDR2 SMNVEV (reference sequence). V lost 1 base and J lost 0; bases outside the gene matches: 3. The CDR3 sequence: CASSLYGTASNQPQHF. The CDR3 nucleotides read TGTGCCAGCAGTTTATATGGGACAGCTAGCAATCAGCCCCAGCATTTT.

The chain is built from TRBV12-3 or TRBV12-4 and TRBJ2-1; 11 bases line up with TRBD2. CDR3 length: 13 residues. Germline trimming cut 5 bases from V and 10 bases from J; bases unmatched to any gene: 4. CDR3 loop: CASSTGLAEEQFF. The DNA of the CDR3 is TGTGCCAGCAGTACGGGACTAGCGGAGGAGCAGTTCTTC.

CDR3 amino acids: CASSQDLRYEQYF. The CDR3 region has the DNA TGCGCCAGCAGCCAAGATCTTCGTTACGAGCAGTACTTC. This chain connects TRBV4-3 to TRBJ2-7; D call uncertain. The germline gives CDR1 LGHNA, CDR2 YSLEER. This CDR3 has 13 amino acids. V was clipped by 0 bases and J by 4 bases, with 7 bases between them.

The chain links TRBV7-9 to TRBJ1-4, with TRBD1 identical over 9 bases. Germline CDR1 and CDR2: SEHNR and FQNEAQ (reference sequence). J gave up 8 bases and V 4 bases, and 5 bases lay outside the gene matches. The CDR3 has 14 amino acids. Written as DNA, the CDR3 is TGTGCCAGCAGCTGGGGACAGGGTAGAGAAAAACTGTTTTTT. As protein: CASSWGQGREKLFF.

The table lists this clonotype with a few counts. The CDR3 bases are TGTGCCAGCAGCCAAAGGTTAGGGGCCGGCGAGCAGTACTTC. Amino acids: CASSQRLGAGEQYF. The V gene is TRBV4-2, the J gene TRBJ2-7, with D perhaps matching TRBD1 (5 bases). Trimming stripped 2 bases from V and 6 bases from J, with 14 bases between. The CDR3 is 14 residues long. Germline V gene data show CDR1 as LGHNA and CDR2 as YNFKEQ.

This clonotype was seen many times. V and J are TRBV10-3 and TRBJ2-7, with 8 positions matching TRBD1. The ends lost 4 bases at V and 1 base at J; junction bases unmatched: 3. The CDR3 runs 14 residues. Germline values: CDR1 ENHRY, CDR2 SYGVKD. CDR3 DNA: TGTGCCATCAGTGGGACAGGGAATTCCTACGAGCAGTACTTC. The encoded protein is CAISGTGNSYEQYF.

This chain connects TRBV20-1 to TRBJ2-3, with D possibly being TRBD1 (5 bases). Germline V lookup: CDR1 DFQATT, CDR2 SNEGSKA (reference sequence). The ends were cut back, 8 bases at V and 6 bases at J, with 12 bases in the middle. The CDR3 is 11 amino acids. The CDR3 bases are TGCAGTCTCAGGGTTCTCGATACGCAGTATTTT. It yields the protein CSLRVLDTQYF.

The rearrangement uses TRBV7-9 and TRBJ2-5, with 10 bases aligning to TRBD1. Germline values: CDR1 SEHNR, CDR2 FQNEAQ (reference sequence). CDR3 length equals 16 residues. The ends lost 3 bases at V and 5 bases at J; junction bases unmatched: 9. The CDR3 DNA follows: TGTGCCAGCAGCTTGGCGACAGGGGGCGAGCGGGAGACCCAGTACTTC. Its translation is CASSLATGGERETQYF.

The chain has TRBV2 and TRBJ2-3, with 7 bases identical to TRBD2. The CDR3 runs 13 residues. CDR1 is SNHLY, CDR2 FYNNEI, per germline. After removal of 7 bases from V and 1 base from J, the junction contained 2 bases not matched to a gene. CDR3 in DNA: TGTGCCAGCATTAGCGGGCGCACAGATACGCAGTATTTT. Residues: CASISGRTDTQYF.

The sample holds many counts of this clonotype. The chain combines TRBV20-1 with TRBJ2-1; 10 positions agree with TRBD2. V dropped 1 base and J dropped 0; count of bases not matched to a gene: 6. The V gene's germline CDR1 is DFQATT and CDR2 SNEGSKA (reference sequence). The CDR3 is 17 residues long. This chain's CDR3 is CSARGLAGDSSYNEQFF. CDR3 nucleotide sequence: TGCAGTGCTAGAGGGCTAGCGGGGGATAGCTCCTACAATGAGCAGTTCTTC.

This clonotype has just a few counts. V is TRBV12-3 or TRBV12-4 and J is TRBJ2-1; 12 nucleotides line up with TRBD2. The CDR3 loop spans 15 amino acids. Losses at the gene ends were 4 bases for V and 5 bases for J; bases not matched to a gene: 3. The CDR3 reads CASSSSGGAHNEQFF. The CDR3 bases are TGTGCCAGCAGTTCTAGCGGGGGGGCCCACAATGAGCAGTTCTTC.

The CDR3 here is CASSPGTVWNEQYF. The DNA for the CDR3 is TGTGCCAGCAGCCCAGGGACGGTCTGGAACGAGCAGTACTTC. The V and J genes are TRBV7-2 and TRBJ2-7; D possibly matches TRBD1 or TRBD2 (5 bases each). Germline assignment: CDR1 SGHTA and CDR2 FQGNSA. With 5 bases removed from V and 5 bases from J, the gap between germline ends came to 16 bases. This CDR3 spans 14 amino acids.

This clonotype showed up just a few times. The CDR3 is CASSLARATRYTF. The CDR3 DNA reads TGTGCCAGCAGCTTGGCTAGGGCGACGCGCTACACCTTC. V gene TRBV5-4 combines with J gene TRBJ1-2; D gene uncertain. The CDR3 totals 13 residues. Per the germline V gene, CDR1 is SGHNT and CDR2 is YYREEE (reference sequence). Trimming stripped 0 bases from V and 9 bases from J, with 12 bases between.

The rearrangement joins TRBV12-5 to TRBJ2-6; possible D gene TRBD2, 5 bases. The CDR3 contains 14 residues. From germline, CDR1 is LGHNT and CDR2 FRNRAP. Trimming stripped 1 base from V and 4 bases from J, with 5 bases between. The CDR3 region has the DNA TGTGCTAGTGGTTTGGCGGGGGGGGCCAACGTCCTGACTTTC. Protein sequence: CASGLAGGANVLTF.

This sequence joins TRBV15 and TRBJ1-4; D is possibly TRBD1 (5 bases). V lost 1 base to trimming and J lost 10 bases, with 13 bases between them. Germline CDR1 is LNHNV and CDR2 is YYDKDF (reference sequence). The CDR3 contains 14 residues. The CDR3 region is CATSRVPDTLKLFF. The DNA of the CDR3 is TGTGCCACCAGCAGAGTTCCGGACACCCTAAAACTGTTTTTT.